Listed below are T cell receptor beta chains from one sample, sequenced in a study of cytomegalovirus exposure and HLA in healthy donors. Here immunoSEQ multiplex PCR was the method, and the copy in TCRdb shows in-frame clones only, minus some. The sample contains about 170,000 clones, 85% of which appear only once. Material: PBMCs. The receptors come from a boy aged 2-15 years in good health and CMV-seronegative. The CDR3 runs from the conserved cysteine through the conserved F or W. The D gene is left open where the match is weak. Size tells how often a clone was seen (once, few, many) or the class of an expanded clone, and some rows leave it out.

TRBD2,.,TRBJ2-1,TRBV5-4,TGTGCCAGCAGCTTTGGCGGGGGAACACTTAATGAGCAGTTCTTC,CASSFGGGTLNEQFF
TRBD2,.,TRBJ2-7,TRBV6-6,TGTGCCAGCAGTTTTCGGCGGGAGGGCCCCTACGAGCAGTACTTC,CASSFRREGPYEQYF
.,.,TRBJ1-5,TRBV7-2,TGTGCCAGCAGCCTAGTGGCAGGGAGCAATCAGCCCCAGCATTTT,CASSLVAGSNQPQHF
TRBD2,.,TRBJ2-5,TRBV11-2,TGTGCCAGCAGCTTCCGACTAGCCTATCAAGAGACCCAGTACTTC,CASSFRLAYQETQYF
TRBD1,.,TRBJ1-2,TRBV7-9,TGTGCCAGCAGCTCCTTGGGGGCAGGGGGCCGCTACACCTTC,CASSSLGAGGRYTF
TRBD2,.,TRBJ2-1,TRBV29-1,TGCAGCGTGAGCAGCGGGATAAATGAGCAGTTCTTC,CSVSSGINEQFF
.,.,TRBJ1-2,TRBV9,TGTGCCAGCAGCGTAGTACCGTTAGGCGGTGGCTACACCTTC,CASSVVPLGGGYTF
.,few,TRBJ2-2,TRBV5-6,TGTGCCAGCAGCTTGGGGAGAACGGCTCTCACCGGGGAGCTGTTTTTT,CASSLGRTALTGELFF
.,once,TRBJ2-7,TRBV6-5,TGTGCCAGCAGGTCCGATTCGGTTTCCTACGAGCAGTACTTC,CASRSDSVSYEQYF
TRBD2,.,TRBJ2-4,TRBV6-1,TGTGCCAGCAGTGGGAGACTAGCGGGAGGGCCCTCGGCCGAGAACATTCAGTACTTC,CASSGRLAGGPSAENIQYF
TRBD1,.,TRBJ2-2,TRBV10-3,TGTGCCATCAGTGAATCGGGACAGGGGAGAGCCGGGGAGCTGTTTTTT,CAISESGQGRAGELFF
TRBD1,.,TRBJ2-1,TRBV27,TGTGCCAGCAGTCTCCCCGGGACAGGGGTATACAATGAGCAGTTCTTC,CASSLPGTGVYNEQFF
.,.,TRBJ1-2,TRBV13,TGTGCCAGCAGCTTAGAAGGACATACTAACTATGGCTACACCTTC,CASSLEGHTNYGYTF
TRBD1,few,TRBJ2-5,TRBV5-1,TGCGCCAGCAGCTTGGACAGGGGGCACGGAGAGACCCAGTACTTC,CASSLDRGHGETQYF
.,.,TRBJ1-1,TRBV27,TGTGCCAGCAGTTTAGGACAGAACACTGAAGCTTTCTTT,CASSLGQNTEAFF
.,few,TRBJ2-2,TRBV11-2,TGTGCCAGCAGCCAGTACGTCCAGGGCACCGGGGAGCTGTTTTTT,CASSQYVQGTGELFF
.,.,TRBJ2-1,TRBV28,TGTGCCAGCAGTTCTACTAGACTAGTGGGAACCTACAATGAGCAGTTCTTC,CASSSTRLVGTYNEQFF
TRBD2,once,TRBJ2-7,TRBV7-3,TGTGCCAGCAGCTTAGCGGGAGGTACCTACGAGCAGTACTTC,CASSLAGGTYEQYF
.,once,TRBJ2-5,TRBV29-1,TGCAGCGTTGAAGGGGGCAGGGTAAGCCAAGAGACCCAGTACTTC,CSVEGGRVSQETQYF
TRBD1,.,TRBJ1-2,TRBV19,TGTGCCAGTAGTATTGATGGACAGGGGGCTGTTGGCTACACCTTC,CASSIDGQGAVGYTF
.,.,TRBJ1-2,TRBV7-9,TGTGCCAGCAGCCTAATGGGGGGGAACTATGGCTACACCTTC,CASSLMGGNYGYTF
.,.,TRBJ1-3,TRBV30,TGTGCCTGGAGTCACTACATGACCTCTGGAAACACCATATATTTT,CAWSHYMTSGNTIYF
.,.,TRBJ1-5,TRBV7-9,TGTTCCAGCACGGGCAATCAGCCCCAGCATTTT,CSSTGNQPQHF
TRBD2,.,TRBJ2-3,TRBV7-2,TGTGCCAGCAGCTTAGTCGGGAGGGCAGATACGCAGTATTTT,CASSLVGRADTQYF
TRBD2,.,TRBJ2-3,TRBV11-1,TGTGCCAGCAGCTTAGGAAGTGGGACTAGCGCTACAGATACGCAGTATTTT,CASSLGSGTSATDTQYF
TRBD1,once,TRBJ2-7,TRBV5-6,TGTGCCAGCAGCGGGGGACAGAGCTACGAGCAGTACTTC,CASSGGQSYEQYF
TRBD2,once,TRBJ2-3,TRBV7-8,TGTGCCAGCAGCTTAAGCGGGAGCGGCACAGATACGCAGTATTTT,CASSLSGSGTDTQYF
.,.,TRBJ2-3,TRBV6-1,TGTGCCAGCAGAGGACAGAACACAGATACGCAGTATTTT,CASRGQNTDTQYF
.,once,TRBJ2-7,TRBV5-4,TGTGCCAGCAGCTTGCCGCAGGCAGGGGAGCAGTACTTC,CASSLPQAGEQYF
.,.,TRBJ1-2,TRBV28,TGTGCCAGCAGTTCCAGGGGTGTGATCTATGGCTACACCTTC,CASSSRGVIYGYTF
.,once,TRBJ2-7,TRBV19,TGTGCCAGTAGTATGTGGGCGCCAAACTACGAGCAGTACTTC,CASSMWAPNYEQYF
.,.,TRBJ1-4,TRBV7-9,TGTGCCAGCAGCTTAATTGGGGGAAGATGGGGAGGCACTAATGAAAAACTGTTTTTT,CASSLIGGRWGGTNEKLFF
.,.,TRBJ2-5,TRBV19,TGTGCCAGTAGTAACTCACCTTGGGGGACTCAAGAGACCCAGTACTTC,CASSNSPWGTQETQYF
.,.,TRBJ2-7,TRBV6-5,TGTGCCAGCAGTCATGGCTCGTTCTACGAGCAGTACTTC,CASSHGSFYEQYF
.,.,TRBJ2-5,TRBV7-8,TGTGCCAGCAGCCGGGGTAGCATGGGGGGGACCCAGTACTTC,CASSRGSMGGTQYF
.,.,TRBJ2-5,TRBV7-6,TGTGCCAGCAGCTTAATAGTAAGCCAAGAGACCCAGTACTTC,CASSLIVSQETQYF
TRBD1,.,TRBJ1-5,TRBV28,TGTGCCAGCAGTCTACGACAGGGGTTTAAGCCCCAGCATTTT,CASSLRQGFKPQHF
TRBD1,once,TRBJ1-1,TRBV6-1,TGTGCCAGCGGACTACAGGGGGCCCGGAACACTGAAGCTTTCTTT,CASGLQGARNTEAFF
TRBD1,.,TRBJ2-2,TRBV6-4,TGTGCCAGCAGCGGACAGGGCCGTGGCACCGGGGAGCTGTTTTTT,CASSGQGRGTGELFF
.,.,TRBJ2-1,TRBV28,TGTGCCAGCAGTTTACCCACAGGTAGCTCCTACAATGAGCAGTTCTTC,CASSLPTGSSYNEQFF
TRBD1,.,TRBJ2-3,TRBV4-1,TGCGCCAGCAGCCAGGGACAGGGAAGCACAGATACGCAGTATTTT,CASSQGQGSTDTQYF
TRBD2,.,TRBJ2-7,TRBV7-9,TGTGCCAGCAGCCCGGGGAGCGGGAGCTACGAGCAGTACTTC,CASSPGSGSYEQYF
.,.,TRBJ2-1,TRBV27,TGTGCCAGCAGTTCCCTAGACGGGAGTTTAGATGAGCAGTTCTTC,CASSSLDGSLDEQFF
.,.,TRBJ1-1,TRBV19,TGTGCCAGTAGTACGCGGACAGATCGCGCCTCAGGCACTGAAGCTTTCTTT,CASSTRTDRASGTEAFF
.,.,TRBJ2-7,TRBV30,TGTGCCTGGAGTGAGGGGGGGACTTCCTACGAGCAGTACTTC,CAWSEGGTSYEQYF
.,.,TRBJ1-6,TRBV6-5,TGTGCCAGCAGTCCCTCAGGGACAAATAATTCACCCCTCCACTTT,CASSPSGTNNSPLHF
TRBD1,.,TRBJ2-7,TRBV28,TGTGCCAGCAGTTTCTGGCAGGGGGCTGGACAGTACTTC,CASSFWQGAGQYF
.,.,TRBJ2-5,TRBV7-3,TGTGCCAGCAGCTTCCCTGATGTGGAGGTACAAGAGACCCAGTACTTC,CASSFPDVEVQETQYF
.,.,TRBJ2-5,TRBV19,TGTGCCAGTAGTACCAGGGCCCCGTACCAAGAGACCCAGTACTTC,CASSTRAPYQETQYF
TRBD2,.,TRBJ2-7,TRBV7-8,TGTGCCAGCAGCCTAGCGGGAGTGGCCTGGGAGCAGTACTTC,CASSLAGVAWEQYF
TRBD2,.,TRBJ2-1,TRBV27,TGTGCCAGCAGTTTATTCCTAGCGGGAGCACTTGGTAACAATGAGCAGTTCTTC,CASSLFLAGALGNNEQFF
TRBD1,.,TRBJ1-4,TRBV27,TGTGCCAGCAGTGAGACTGCAGGGGGCGATGAAAAACTGTTTTTT,CASSETAGGDEKLFF
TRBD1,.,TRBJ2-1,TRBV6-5,TGTGCCAGCAGCCAAGACAGGGGAGGCAATGAGCAGTTCTTC,CASSQDRGGNEQFF
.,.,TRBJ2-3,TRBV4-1,TGCGCCAGGGGGCCGGATACGCAGTATTTT,CARGPDTQYF
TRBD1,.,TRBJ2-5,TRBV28,TGTGCCAGCAGTTTGGGACAGGGGTTGGGGACCCAGTACTTC,CASSLGQGLGTQYF
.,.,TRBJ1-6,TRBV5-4,TGTGCCAGCATCTCGGGACACGGCTCCTATAATTCACCCCTCCACTTT,CASISGHGSYNSPLHF